The present T cell receptor beta chain was sequenced within a study of post-analysis software for immune sequencing data. Whole-study findings and limits: Four to six TRBV segments appeared more often in patients than in controls, and TRBV5-6, TRBV5-1 and TRBV20-1 were among these.

Per germline, CDR1 SGHTA and CDR2 FQGNSA. The CDR3 totals 17 residues. The V and J ends lost 5 bases and 4 bases, in that order; junction bases with no gene match: 13. Presence of unique molecular identifiers characterized the TCR beta cDNA libraries. MiXCR was run by TCRdb on the PCR reads, yielding one entry per CDR3 protein. Of roughly 730,000 distinct CDR3 sequences listed, 30% are singletons. To note about this clonotype: The antigen remains undetermined.

This clonotype was sampled from a girl under 18 with multiple sclerosis. Sample: blood. The chain joins TRBV7-2 to TRBJ1-5; 8 positions match TRBD1. The CDR3 here is CASSPRGQELRNQPQHF. CDR3 nucleotide sequence: TGTGCCAGCAGCCCACGGGGACAGGAGCTCCGGAATCAGCCCCAGCATTTT.